The TCR beta chain described here comes from a study of cytomegalovirus exposure and HLA in healthy donors. A note on this clone: The antigen remains unidentified.

Assay: immunoSEQ multiplex PCR; the TCRdb copy retains only in-frame clones and omits some. The table shows more than 140,000 clones, with around 90% occurring only once. This CDR3 contains 14 residues. The germline V gene has CDR1 SQVTM and CDR2 ANQGSEA. The ends were cut back, 4 bases at V and 4 bases at J, with 15 bases in the middle. Study-wide points: The listing of 160 or so TCR beta chains classed them as cytomegalovirus-associated. Researchers reported that three CMV-associated chains were confirmed in vitro as CMV antigen-specific.

Separate from the roughly 700-subject first cohort, the approximately 120-subject validation cohort was the one that the donors belonged to. Sequenced input: PBMCs. The TCR originated in a woman between 18 and 29 years old in good health and CMV-seropositive. J is TRBJ2-3 and V is TRBV29-1; possibly TRBD1 for D (6 bases). CDR3 sequence reads: CSVVADRIADTQYF. CDR3 nucleotide sequence: TGCAGCGTTGTGGCGGACAGAATAGCAGATACGCAGTATTTT.